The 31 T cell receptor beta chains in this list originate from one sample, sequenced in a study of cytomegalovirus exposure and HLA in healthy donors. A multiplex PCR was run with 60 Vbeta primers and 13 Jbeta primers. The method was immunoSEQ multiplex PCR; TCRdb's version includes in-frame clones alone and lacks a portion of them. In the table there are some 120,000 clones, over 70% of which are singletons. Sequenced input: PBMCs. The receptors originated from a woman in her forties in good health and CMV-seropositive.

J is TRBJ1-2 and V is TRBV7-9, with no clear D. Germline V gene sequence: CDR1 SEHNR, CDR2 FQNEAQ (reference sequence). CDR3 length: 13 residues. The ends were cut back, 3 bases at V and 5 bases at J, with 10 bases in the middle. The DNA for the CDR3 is TGTGCCAGCAGCTTGAGCGGGAAATATGGCTACACCTTC. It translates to CASSLSGKYGYTF.

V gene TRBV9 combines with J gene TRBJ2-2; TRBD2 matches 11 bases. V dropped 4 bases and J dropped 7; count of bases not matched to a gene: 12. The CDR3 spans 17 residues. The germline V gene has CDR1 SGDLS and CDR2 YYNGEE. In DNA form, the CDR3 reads TGTGCCAGCAGCACCCCGGCACTAGCGGGAGTGGACGGGGAGCTGTTTTTT. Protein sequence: CASSTPALAGVDGELFF.

The CDR3 DNA sequence: TGTGCCAGCAGTGTATCCAGTGACAATCAGCCCCAGCATTTT. Protein sequence: CASSVSSDNQPQHF. The rearrangement joins TRBV6-1 to TRBJ1-5; unclear D gene. This CDR3 is 14 amino acids long. The V gene lost 4 bases and the J gene lost 3 bases, with 10 bases spanning the gap. CDR1 MNHNS and CDR2 SASEGT come from the germline V gene.

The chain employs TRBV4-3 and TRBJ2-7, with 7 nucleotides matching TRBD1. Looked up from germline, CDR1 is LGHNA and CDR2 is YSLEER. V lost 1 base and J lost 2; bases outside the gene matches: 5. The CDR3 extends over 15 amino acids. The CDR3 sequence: CASSQGAGGTYEQYF. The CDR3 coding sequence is TGCGCCAGCAGCCAAGGGGCAGGGGGAACCTACGAGCAGTACTTC.

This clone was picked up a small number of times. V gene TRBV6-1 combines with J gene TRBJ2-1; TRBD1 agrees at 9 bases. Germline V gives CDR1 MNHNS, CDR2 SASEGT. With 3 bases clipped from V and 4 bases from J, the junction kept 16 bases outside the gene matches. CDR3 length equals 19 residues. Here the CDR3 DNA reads TGTGCCAGCAGTGAGAACCGTCGGGACAGGGTAAAGGGTTACAATGAGCAGTTCTTC. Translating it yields CASSENRRDRVKGYNEQFF.

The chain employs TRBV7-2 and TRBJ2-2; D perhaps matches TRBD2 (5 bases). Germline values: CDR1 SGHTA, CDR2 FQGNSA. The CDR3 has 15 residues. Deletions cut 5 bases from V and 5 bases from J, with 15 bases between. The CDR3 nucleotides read TGTGCCAGCAGCGCCCGCGTCCCGGGAACCGGGGAGCTGTTTTTT. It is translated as CASSARVPGTGELFF.

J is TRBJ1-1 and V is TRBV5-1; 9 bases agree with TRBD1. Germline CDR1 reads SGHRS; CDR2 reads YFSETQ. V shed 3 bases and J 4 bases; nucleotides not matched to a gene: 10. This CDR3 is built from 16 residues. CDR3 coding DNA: TGCGCCAGCAGCTCGGGGACAGGGAGCTGGGGCACTGAAGCTTTCTTT. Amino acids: CASSSGTGSWGTEAFF.

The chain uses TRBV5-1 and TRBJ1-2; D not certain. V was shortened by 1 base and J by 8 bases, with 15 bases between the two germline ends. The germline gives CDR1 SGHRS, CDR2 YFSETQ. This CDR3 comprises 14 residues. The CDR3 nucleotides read TGCGCCAGCAGCTTGCCGTCAGGAGGCGGCGGCTACACCTTC. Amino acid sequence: CASSLPSGGGGYTF.

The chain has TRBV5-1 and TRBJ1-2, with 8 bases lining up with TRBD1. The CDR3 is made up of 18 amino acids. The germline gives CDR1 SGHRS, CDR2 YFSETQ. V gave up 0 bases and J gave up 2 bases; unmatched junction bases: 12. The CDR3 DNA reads TGCGCCAGCAGCTTGGGTTTTACAGGGGGACTCTTAAACTATGGCTACACCTTC. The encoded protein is CASSLGFTGGLLNYGYTF.

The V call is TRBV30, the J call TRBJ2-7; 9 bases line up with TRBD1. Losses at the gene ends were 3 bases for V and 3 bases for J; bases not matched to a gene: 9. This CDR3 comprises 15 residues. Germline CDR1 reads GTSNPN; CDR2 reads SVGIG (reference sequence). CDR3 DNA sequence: TGTGCCTGGAGCCAACAGGGGGCATTTCACTACGAGCAGTACTTC. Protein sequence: CAWSQQGAFHYEQYF.

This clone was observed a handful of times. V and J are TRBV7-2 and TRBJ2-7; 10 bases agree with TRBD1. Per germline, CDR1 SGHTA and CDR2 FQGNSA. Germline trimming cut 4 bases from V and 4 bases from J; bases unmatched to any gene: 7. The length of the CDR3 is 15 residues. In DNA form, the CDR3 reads TGTGCCAGCAGCTGGGGGACAGGGGCGTTATACGAGCAGTACTTC. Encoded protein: CASSWGTGALYEQYF.

The CDR3 DNA follows: TGTGCCAGCAGTTACGGACAGAACTATAATTCACCCCTCCACTTT. This codes for CASSYGQNYNSPLHF. The chain is built from TRBV28 and TRBJ1-6; possible D gene TRBD1, 6 bases. The CDR3 runs to 15 residues. The ends were cut back, 4 bases at V and 3 bases at J, with 10 bases in the middle. Germline-derived CDR1 and CDR2 are MDHEN and SYDVKM. Together with reference TRBV28 and TRBJ1-6, the CDR3 gives the full variable domain: DVKVTQSSRYLVKRTGEKVFLECVQDMDHENMFWYRQDPGLGLRLIYFSYDVKMKEKGDIPEGYSVSREKKERFSLILESASTNQTSMYLCASSYGQNYNSPLHFGNGTRLTVT.

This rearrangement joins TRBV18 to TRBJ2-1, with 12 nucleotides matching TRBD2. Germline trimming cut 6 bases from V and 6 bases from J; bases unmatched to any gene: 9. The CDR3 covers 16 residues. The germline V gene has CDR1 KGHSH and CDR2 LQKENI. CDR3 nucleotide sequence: TGTGCCAGCTCCCTCGGACTAGCGGGACGTAGCAATGAGCAGTTCTTC. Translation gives CASSLGLAGRSNEQFF.

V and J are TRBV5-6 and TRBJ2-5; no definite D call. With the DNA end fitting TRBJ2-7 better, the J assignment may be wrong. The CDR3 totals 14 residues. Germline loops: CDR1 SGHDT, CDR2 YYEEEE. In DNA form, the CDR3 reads TGTGCCAGCAGCTTGGACCGCCCTTCCTACGAGCAGTACTTC. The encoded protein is CASSLDRPSYEQYF.

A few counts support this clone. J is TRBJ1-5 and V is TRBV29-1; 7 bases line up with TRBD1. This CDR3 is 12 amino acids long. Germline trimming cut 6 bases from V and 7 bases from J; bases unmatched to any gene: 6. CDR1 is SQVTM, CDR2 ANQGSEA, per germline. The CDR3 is CSVADRDQPQHF. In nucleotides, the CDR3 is TGCAGCGTCGCTGACAGGGACCAGCCCCAGCATTTT.

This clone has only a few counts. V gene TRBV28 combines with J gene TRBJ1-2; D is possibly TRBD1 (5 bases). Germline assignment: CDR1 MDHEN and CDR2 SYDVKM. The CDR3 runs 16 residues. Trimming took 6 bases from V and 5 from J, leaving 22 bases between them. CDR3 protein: CASSPRQNRKWYGYTF. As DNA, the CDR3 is TGTGCCAGCAGCCCAAGACAGAATCGTAAGTGGTATGGCTACACCTTC.

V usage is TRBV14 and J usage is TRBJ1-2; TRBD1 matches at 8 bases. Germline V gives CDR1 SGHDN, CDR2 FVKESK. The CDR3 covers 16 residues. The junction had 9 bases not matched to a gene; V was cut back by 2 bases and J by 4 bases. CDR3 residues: CASSQWGQELSYGYTF. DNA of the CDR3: TGTGCCAGCAGCCAATGGGGACAGGAACTCTCCTATGGCTACACCTTC.

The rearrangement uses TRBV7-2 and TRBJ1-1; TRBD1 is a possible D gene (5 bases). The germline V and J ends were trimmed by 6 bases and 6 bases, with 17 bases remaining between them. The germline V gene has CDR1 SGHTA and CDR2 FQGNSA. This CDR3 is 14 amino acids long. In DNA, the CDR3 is TGTGCCAGCAGGGCGAGATCGACAGAAGCTGAAGCTTTCTTT. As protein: CASRARSTEAEAFF. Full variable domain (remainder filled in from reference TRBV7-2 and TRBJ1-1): GAGVSQSPSNKVTEKGKDVELRCDPISGHTALYWYRQSLGQGLEFLIYFQGNSAPDKSGLPSDRFSAERTGGSVSTLTIQRTQQEDSAVYLCASRARSTEAEAFFGQGTRLTVV.

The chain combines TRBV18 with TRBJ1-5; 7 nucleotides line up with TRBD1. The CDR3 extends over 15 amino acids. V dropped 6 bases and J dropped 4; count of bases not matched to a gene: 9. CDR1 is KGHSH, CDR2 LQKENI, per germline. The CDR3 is CASSRQGQPNQPQHF. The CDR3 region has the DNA TGTGCCAGCTCCCGACAGGGACAGCCTAATCAGCCCCAGCATTTT.

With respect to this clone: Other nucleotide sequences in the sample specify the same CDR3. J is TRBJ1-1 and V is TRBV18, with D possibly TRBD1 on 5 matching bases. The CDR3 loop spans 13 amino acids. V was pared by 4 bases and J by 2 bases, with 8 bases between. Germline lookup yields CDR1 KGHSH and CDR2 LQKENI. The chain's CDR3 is CASSRQTNTEAFF. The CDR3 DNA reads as TGTGCCAGCTCACGACAGACCAACACTGAAGCTTTCTTT.

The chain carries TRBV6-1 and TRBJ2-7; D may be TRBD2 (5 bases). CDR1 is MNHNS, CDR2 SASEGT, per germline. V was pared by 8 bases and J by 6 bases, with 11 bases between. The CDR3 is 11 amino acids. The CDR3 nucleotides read TGTGCCAGCGGATCGGGAATCGAGCAGTACTTC. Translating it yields CASGSGIEQYF.

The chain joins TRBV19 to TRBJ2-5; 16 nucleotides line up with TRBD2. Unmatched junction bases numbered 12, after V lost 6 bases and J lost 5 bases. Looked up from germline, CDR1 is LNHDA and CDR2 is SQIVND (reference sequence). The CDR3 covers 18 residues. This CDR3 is CASSSRGTSGRARETQYF. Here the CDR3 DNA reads TGTGCCAGTAGCTCCCGAGGGACTAGCGGGAGGGCCCGGGAGACCCAGTACTTC.

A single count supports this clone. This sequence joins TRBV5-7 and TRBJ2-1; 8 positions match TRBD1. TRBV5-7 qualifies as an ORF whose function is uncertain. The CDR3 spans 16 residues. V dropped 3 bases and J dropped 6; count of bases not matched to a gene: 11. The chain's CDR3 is CASSSVRDRPSNEQFF. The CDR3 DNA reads TGTGCCAGCAGCTCCGTCCGGGACAGGCCGTCCAATGAGCAGTTCTTC.

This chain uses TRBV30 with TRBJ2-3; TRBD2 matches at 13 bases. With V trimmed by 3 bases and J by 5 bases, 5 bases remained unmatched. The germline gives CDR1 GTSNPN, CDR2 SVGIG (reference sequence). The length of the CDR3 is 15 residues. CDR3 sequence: CAWSLGLAGEDTQYF. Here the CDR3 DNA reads TGTGCCTGGAGCCTAGGACTAGCGGGGGAAGATACGCAGTATTTT.

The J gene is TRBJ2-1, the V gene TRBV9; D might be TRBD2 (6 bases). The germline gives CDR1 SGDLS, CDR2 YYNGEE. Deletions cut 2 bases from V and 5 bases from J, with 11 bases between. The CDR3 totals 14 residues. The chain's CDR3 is CASSVGGSHNEQFF. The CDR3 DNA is TGTGCCAGCAGCGTCGGGGGTTCCCACAATGAGCAGTTCTTC.

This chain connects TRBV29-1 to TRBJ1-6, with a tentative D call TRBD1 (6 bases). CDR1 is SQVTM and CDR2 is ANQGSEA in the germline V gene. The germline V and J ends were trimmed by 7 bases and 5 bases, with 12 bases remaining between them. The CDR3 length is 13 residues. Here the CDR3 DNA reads TGCAGCGCCCGACAGGATAATAATTCACCCCTCCACTTT. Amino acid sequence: CSARQDNNSPLHF. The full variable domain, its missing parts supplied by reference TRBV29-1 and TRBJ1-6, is SAVISQKPSRDICQRGTSLTIQCQVDSQVTMMFWYRQQPGQSLTLIATANQGSEATYESGFVIDKFPISRPNLTFSTLTVSNMSPEDSSIYLCSARQDNNSPLHFGNGTRLTVT.

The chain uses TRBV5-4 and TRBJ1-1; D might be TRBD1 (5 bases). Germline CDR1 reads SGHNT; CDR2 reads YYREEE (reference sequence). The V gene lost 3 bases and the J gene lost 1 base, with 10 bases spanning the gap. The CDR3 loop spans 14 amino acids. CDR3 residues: CASSSTGGNTEAFF. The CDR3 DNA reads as TGTGCCAGCAGCTCTACCGGGGGGAACACTGAAGCTTTCTTT.

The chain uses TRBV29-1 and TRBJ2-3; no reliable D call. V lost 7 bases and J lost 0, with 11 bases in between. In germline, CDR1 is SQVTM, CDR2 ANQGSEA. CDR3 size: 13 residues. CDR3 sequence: CSARELSTDTQYF. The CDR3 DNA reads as TGCAGCGCACGAGAGCTTAGCACAGATACGCAGTATTTT.

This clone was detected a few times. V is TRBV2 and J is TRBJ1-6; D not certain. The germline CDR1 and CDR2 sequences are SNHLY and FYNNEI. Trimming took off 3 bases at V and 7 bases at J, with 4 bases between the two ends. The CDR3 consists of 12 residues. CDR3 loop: CASSDSNSPLHF. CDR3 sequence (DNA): TGTGCCAGCAGTGATTCGAATTCACCCCTCCACTTT.

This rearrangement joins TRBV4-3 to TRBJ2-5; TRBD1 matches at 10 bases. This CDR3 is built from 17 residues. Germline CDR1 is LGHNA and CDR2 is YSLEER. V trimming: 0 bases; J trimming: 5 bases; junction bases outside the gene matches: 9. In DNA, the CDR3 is TGCGCCAGCAGCCAAGAAATCCGACAGGGGGCCGGGGAGACCCAGTACTTC. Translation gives CASSQEIRQGAGETQYF.

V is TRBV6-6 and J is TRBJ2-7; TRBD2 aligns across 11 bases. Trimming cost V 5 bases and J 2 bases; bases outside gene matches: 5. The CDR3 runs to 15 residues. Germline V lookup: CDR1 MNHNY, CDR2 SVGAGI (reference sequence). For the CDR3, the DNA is TGTGCCAGCAGTCCCATAGCGGGAGGGCCCTACGAGCAGTACTTC. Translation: CASSPIAGGPYEQYF.